The rows below give T cell receptor beta chains drawn from one sample of a study of cytomegalovirus exposure and HLA in healthy donors. TCRdb's table, derived via immunoSEQ multiplex PCR, lists solely in-frame clones and lacks some. This repertoire shows around 250,000 clones, around 90% found once; its top ten account for less than 0.4%. Sequencing was carried out using PBMCs. The receptors were sampled from a woman between 18 and 30 years old in good health and CMV-seronegative. The CDR3 runs from the conserved cysteine through the conserved F or W. Fields, in order: clone size, D gene, V gene, J gene, CDR3 protein, CDR3 DNA. A D gene is named only where the DNA matches it firmly. The listing skips clone size in some rows; elsewhere it reads once, few, many or a size class.

-	TRBD1	TRBV7-2	TRBJ2-5	CASSLVGTEQETQYF	TGTGCCAGCAGCTTAGTCGGGACAGAACAGGAGACCCAGTACTTC
-	TRBD1	TRBV9	TRBJ1-1	CASSIWDSNTEAFF	TGTGCCAGCAGCATCTGGGACAGTAACACTGAAGCTTTCTTT
-	-	TRBV5-4	TRBJ1-1	CASSSQGLDRQAFF	TGTGCCAGCAGCTCCCAAGGCCTCGACAGGCAAGCTTTCTTT
few	-	TRBV6-5	TRBJ1-5	CASSYSPTGSQPQHF	TGTGCCAGCAGTTACTCCCCCACAGGGAGTCAGCCCCAGCATTTT
-	-	TRBV9	TRBJ1-2	CASSVDPGKYGYTF	TGTGCCAGCAGCGTAGACCCAGGGAAATATGGCTACACCTTC
-	TRBD1	TRBV5-6	TRBJ1-5	CASSAEQGSNQPQHF	TGTGCCAGCAGCGCGGAACAGGGGTCGAATCAGCCCCAGCATTTT
-	-	TRBV15	TRBJ2-7	CATSRQGSSEQYF	TGTGCCACCAGCCGGCAGGGTAGTAGCGAGCAGTACTTC
-	TRBD2	TRBV5-1	TRBJ2-5	CASSLEGRGLWETQYF	TGCGCCAGCAGCTTGGAAGGGAGGGGCCTCTGGGAGACCCAGTACTTC
-	-	TRBV6-6	TRBJ2-5	CASSYTGETQYF	TGTGCCAGCAGTTACACGGGAGAGACCCAGTACTTC
-	TRBD1	TRBV5-6	TRBJ2-3	CASSSGTGATDTQYF	TGTGCCAGCAGCTCCGGGACAGGGGCGACAGATACGCAGTATTTT
few	-	TRBV10-1	TRBJ1-6	CASSESRSPLHF	TGCGCCAGCAGTGAGTCGAGGTCACCCCTCCACTTT
-	-	TRBV19	TRBJ1-2	CASSHRDTRAYGYTF	TGTGCCAGTAGTCACCGGGACACACGGGCCTATGGCTACACCTTC
-	-	TRBV11-2	TRBJ2-5	CASSLMSGIRETQYF	TGTGCCAGCAGCTTAATGTCGGGGATCCGAGAGACCCAGTACTTC
-	-	TRBV28	TRBJ1-5	CASSSPRVSNQPQHF	TGTGCCAGCAGCTCCCCCAGGGTCAGCAATCAGCCCCAGCATTTT
-	-	TRBV6-6	TRBJ1-1	CASNSGTPYTEAFF	TGTGCCAGCAACTCCGGGACACCCTACACTGAAGCTTTCTTT
-	-	TRBV27	TRBJ2-1	CASSLRLERGNEQFF	TGTGCCAGCAGTTTAAGGCTGGAGAGAGGCAATGAGCAGTTCTTC
-	TRBD2	TRBV7-2	TRBJ2-7	CASTTSGATYEQYF	TGTGCCAGCACCACTAGCGGGGCAACCTACGAGCAGTACTTC
-	TRBD1	TRBV7-2	TRBJ1-5	CASSKDRAQGPQHF	TGTGCCAGCAGCAAAGACAGGGCCCAAGGGCCCCAGCATTTT
-	TRBD1	TRBV5-8	TRBJ1-1	CASSVQGALGTEAFF	TGTGCCAGCAGCGTACAGGGGGCCCTAGGAACTGAAGCTTTCTTT
-	-	TRBV19	TRBJ1-1	CATCRRNTEAFF	TGTGCCACGTGTCGGAGGAACACTGAAGCTTTCTTT
-	-	TRBV10-3	TRBJ2-7	CAISAEGPNYEQYF	TGTGCCATCAGTGCGGAGGGACCAAACTACGAGCAGTACTTC
once	TRBD1	TRBV28	TRBJ1-4	CASSSTDRLGKLFF	TGTGCCAGCAGTTCCACGGACAGGCTCGGGAAACTGTTTTTT
-	-	TRBV6-5	TRBJ1-1	CASRKQGIYTEAFF	TGTGCCAGCAGGAAACAGGGAATATACACTGAAGCTTTCTTT
-	-	TRBV5-6	TRBJ2-1	CASSSLELLDEQFF	TGTGCCAGCAGCTCCCTGGAGCTATTGGATGAGCAGTTCTTC
-	TRBD1	TRBV7-9	TRBJ2-1	CASSSAGQGINNEQFF	TGTGCCAGCAGCTCAGCTGGACAGGGGATTAACAATGAGCAGTTCTTC
-	-	TRBV5-4	TRBJ2-1	CASSATNSNEQFF	TGTGCCAGCAGCGCAACTAATAGCAATGAGCAGTTCTTC
-	TRBD1	TRBV2	TRBJ1-1	CASSDGQANTEAFF	TGTGCCAGCAGTGATGGACAGGCGAACACTGAAGCTTTCTTT
once	-	TRBV14	TRBJ2-3	CASSLWGGTDTQYF	TGTGCCAGCAGCCTTTGGGGGGGCACAGATACGCAGTATTTT
few	-	TRBV4-1	TRBJ1-5	CASSDGNQPQHF	TGCGCCAGCAGCGACGGGAATCAGCCCCAGCATTTT
-	TRBD2	TRBV6-6	TRBJ2-5	CASRTLAGGPEETQYF	TGTGCCAGCAGAACTCTAGCGGGGGGGCCGGAGGAGACCCAGTACTTC
-	TRBD1	TRBV15	TRBJ1-5	CATSRGLRDSFNQPQHF	TGTGCCACCAGCAGAGGGCTCCGGGACAGCTTCAATCAGCCCCAGCATTTT
-	-	TRBV19	TRBJ1-1	CASSIEGALRMNTEAFF	TGTGCCAGTAGTATCGAAGGGGCGCTTCGGATGAACACTGAAGCTTTCTTT
-	TRBD1	TRBV5-1	TRBJ1-2	CASSPGQPLDYGYTF	TGCGCCAGCAGCCCGGGACAGCCTCTCGACTATGGCTACACCTTC
-	-	TRBV13	TRBJ1-1	CASANLEAFF	TGTGCCAGCGCGAACCTTGAAGCTTTCTTT
few	TRBD2	TRBV6-5	TRBJ2-7	CASSPTSIYEQYF	TGTGCCAGCAGCCCGACTAGCATCTACGAGCAGTACTTC
-	-	TRBV28	TRBJ2-5	CASSSFLQRPPGAQYF	TGTGCCAGCAGTTCCTTCCTCCAGCGGCCACCGGGGGCCCAGTACTTC
-	-	TRBV2	TRBJ2-5	CASQLQETQYF	TGTGCCAGCCAACTTCAAGAGACCCAGTACTTC
-	TRBD1	TRBV5-1	TRBJ1-3	CASGGGTGASSGNTIYF	TGCGCCAGCGGGGGAGGTACAGGGGCCAGCTCTGGAAACACCATATATTTT
-	-	TRBV6-5	TRBJ1-6	CASSYREGTNSPLHF	TGTGCCAGCAGTTACCGGGAGGGGACTAATTCACCCCTCCACTTT
-	-	TRBV27	TRBJ1-2	CASRGAGRDYGYTF	TGTGCCAGCAGGGGAGCGGGGAGAGACTATGGCTACACCTTC
-	-	TRBV27	TRBJ2-7	CASSFNRFYEQYF	TGTGCCAGCAGTTTTAACAGGTTCTACGAGCAGTACTTC
once	-	TRBV6-5	TRBJ1-1	CASSYSKGVNTEAFF	TGTGCCAGCAGTTACTCAAAGGGGGTGAACACTGAAGCTTTCTTT
few	-	TRBV14	TRBJ2-1	CASPTYNEQFF	TGTGCCAGCCCTACTTACAATGAGCAGTTCTTC
-	TRBD1	TRBV18	TRBJ1-1	CASSPGTGNTEAFF	TGTGCCAGCTCACCCGGGACAGGGAACACTGAAGCTTTCTTT
-	-	TRBV5-1	TRBJ2-5	CASSPSLRQGLQETQYF	TGCGCCAGCAGCCCCAGTCTTCGACAGGGACTCCAAGAGACCCAGTACTTC
-	-	TRBV2	TRBJ2-5	CASSRLEETQYF	TGTGCCAGCAGTAGACTGGAAGAGACCCAGTACTTC
-	-	TRBV5-1	TRBJ1-2	CASSLARGSGGYTF	TGCGCCAGCAGCTTGGCCCGGGGATCTGGCGGCTACACCTTC
-	-	TRBV19	TRBJ1-2	CASSIRTPTNNYGYTF	TGTGCCAGTAGTATCCGGACACCAACTAATAACTATGGCTACACCTTC
-	TRBD2	TRBV4-3	TRBJ2-1	CASSLAGSYNEQFF	TGCGCCAGCAGCCTAGCGGGCTCCTACAATGAGCAGTTCTTC
-	-	TRBV2	TRBJ1-3	CASSEAPGLISGNTIYF	TGTGCCAGCAGTGAAGCGCCCGGACTGATCTCTGGAAACACCATATATTTT
-	TRBD2	TRBV29-1	TRBJ2-1	CSVELLAGGAIDEQFF	TGCAGCGTTGAGCTACTAGCGGGGGGTGCTATCGATGAGCAGTTCTTC
-	-	TRBV28	TRBJ2-1	CASMFVGLPNNEQFF	TGTGCCAGCATGTTCGTGGGCTTACCGAACAATGAGCAGTTCTTC
-	TRBD1	TRBV15	TRBJ1-3	CATSRPPEGAGNTIYF	TGTGCCACCAGCAGACCACCGGAGGGGGCCGGAAACACCATATATTTT
-	TRBD1	TRBV4-2	TRBJ2-6	CASSPPGQGPSGANVLTF	TGTGCCAGCAGCCCCCCGGGACAGGGGCCCTCTGGGGCCAACGTCCTGACTTTC
-	-	TRBV19	TRBJ2-1	CASSLTGYNEQFF	TGTGCCAGTAGTCTGACAGGTTACAATGAGCAGTTCTTC
-	TRBD1	TRBV5-6	TRBJ1-6	CASSLGQGGPNSPLHF	TGTGCCAGCAGCTTGGGACAGGGAGGCCCTAATTCACCCCTCCACTTT
-	-	TRBV6-5	TRBJ1-4	CASSYRGQPNEKLFF	TGTGCCAGCAGTTATCGAGGGCAACCTAATGAAAAACTGTTTTTT
once	-	TRBV28	TRBJ2-6	CASSAQRAGANVLTF	TGTGCCAGCAGTGCCCAACGGGCTGGGGCCAACGTCCTGACTTTC
-	TRBD2	TRBV4-1	TRBJ2-5	CASSLIAGGYQETQYF	TGCGCCAGCAGCCTTATAGCGGGGGGATATCAAGAGACCCAGTACTTC
once	-	TRBV29-1	TRBJ2-7	CSVETGEAYEQYF	TGCAGCGTTGAAACGGGAGAAGCCTACGAGCAGTACTTC